This entry concerns a single TCR beta chain. Its recognized antigen is unknown. No much larger clone exists at a distance of one base, and base qualities are not known. V is trimmed back by 7 bases and J by 5 bases, and the junction contains 9 bases that no gene match accounts for. CDR1 SGHTA and CDR2 FQGNSA were looked up in the germline V gene. Including cysteine and phenylalanine, the CDR3 has 14 amino acids. Just CDR3 DNA is preserved here, 42 bases in frame from base 1. This sample was included in a study of blood T cell repertoires in COVID-19 (dated by TCRdb to the early 2020s). In terms of the full investigation: The collaborator samples originated in the United States, Italy and Spain and spanned the acute and convalescent phases of COVID-19. The prospective study material was composed of cDNA or gDNA derived from T cells, B-cell-depleted T cells, or PBMCs. Subjects who had been exposed to COVID-19, were actively infected with it, or had recovered from it provided the deeply sampled blood TCRbeta repertoires that made up the dataset. The repertoires were made available in a free public database intended to serve as a resource for research on the immune response to SARS-CoV-2. Samples were obtained from the ongoing ImmuneRACE study (first 160 participants) and from 950 to 1,500 subjects provided by 6 global collaborators. Nearly every sample came with metadata listing a de-identified subject ID, COVID-19 status, age in years and sex. Where HLA class I and class II types were available, the types were taken from metadata supplied by the sample provider, not from assay-based typing. The paper's findings and limits, for the study overall: The amount of clinical and demographic metadata varied by source and participant and was provided uncurated.

At one collaborating source in Seattle, patients were enrolled during active infection and were followed longitudinally through the course of disease. Each collaborating institution followed its own protocols to collect whole blood in K2EDTA tubes. Collaborator samples were shipped for TCRbeta analysis as frozen whole blood, isolated PBMCs, or DNA extracted from either sample type. The immunoSEQ Assay, a bias-controlled multiplex PCR, was used to amplify TCRbeta CDR3 regions from genomic DNA. In the authors' own workflow: The number of nucleated cells in each sample was estimated by amplification of reference gene primers within the assay. To quantify the absolute abundance of each unique TCRbeta CDR3 rearrangement, sequence reads were collapsed and filtered. Productive Simpson clonality was computed per sample as the square root of Simpson's diversity index over productive rearrangements. TCRdb's version of the immuneACCESS table is confined to in-frame rearrangements and falls short of the full clone set. An unresolved V gene accounts for under half of the shortfall where checked; the remainder is of unknown origin. Clone size and V and J calls were adopted from that table, with D and trimming inferred from the DNA. This sample lists approximately 280,000 clones; about 88% were detected once. The biggest ten clones account for roughly 1.5% of the sample.

Recombination connected TRBV7-2 to TRBJ2-5, with 8 bases matching TRBD2. This TCR was recovered from a human donor with COVID-19, enrolled during active disease. The donor label of this sample is uncertain. The sequenced material came from peripheral blood. CDR3 region: CASTRGGPGETQYF. The DNA sequence is as follows: TGTGCCAGCACCCGCGGGGGGCCGGGGGAGACCCAGTACTTC.